This TCR beta chain was sequenced for a study of shared clonotypes between healthy human individuals. The CDR3 length is 16 residues. Unmatched junction bases numbered 12, after V lost 4 bases and J lost 2 bases. Germline CDR1 SGHDT, CDR2 YYEEEE. Replicate sorted-subset PCRs were loaded with 150 to 250 ng DNA, 30,000 or so T cell genomes. In the original analysis: For the immunoSEQ data, sequences were junction-only without quality scores, so filtering differed. The table came from immunoSEQ multiplex PCR; TCRdb's copy has only in-frame clones and leaves some out. V, J and clone size are those of that table, while D and trimming were read from the DNA. This table has 450,000 to 700,000 clones, about 95% appearing once. Cells designated naive CD8 were CD45RO-negative and were positively selected for CCR7, with terminally differentiated effector memory CD45RA+ cells excluded.

This receptor was taken from a woman between 25 and 40 years old in good health. V gene TRBV5-6 combines with J gene TRBJ2-7, with TRBD2 identical over 7 bases. The sample was naive CD8+ T cells sorted from blood. CDR3 region: CASSTAKLASTYEQYF. The CDR3 nucleotides are TGTGCCAGCAGCACGGCGAAACTAGCGAGCACCTACGAGCAGTACTTC.